A single sample gave rise to the 21 T cell receptor beta chains below, sequenced in a study of long-term antiretroviral therapy in people with HIV. It was version v3.0 of the immunoSEQ assay that was run at survey level. Clones were read by immunoSEQ multiplex PCR, and TCRdb kept only the in-frame ones, dropping some. This sample yields around 31,000 clones, of which 88% are seen a single time; 6% to 8.5% belongs to the top ten. The specimen comprised unsorted PBMCs, sampled around 5 years before starting antiretroviral therapy. These receptors were taken from a man between 50 and 59 years old with HIV.

Notes on this clone: One end of the junction does not line up with germline, which may come from a read error. The chain couples TRBV6-1 to TRBJ1-1; D gene uncertain. The CDR3 extends over 12 amino acids. Germline V lookup: CDR1 MNHNS, CDR2 SASEGT. CDR3 amino acids: CASSELDLGRKF. The CDR3 DNA reads TGTGCCAGCAGTGAATTAGATCTAGGGCGGAAATTT.

The chain uses TRBV27 and TRBJ2-7; TRBD1 agrees at 7 bases. With 2 bases clipped from V and 3 bases from J, the junction kept 7 bases outside the gene matches. Germline V gives CDR1 MNHEY, CDR2 SMNVEV (reference sequence). The CDR3 has 15 amino acids. The CDR3 coding sequence is TGTGCCAGCAGTTTAAGGGGGCCGGGGCTCTACGAGCAGTACTTC. As protein: CASSLRGPGLYEQYF.

The V call is TRBV9, the J call TRBJ2-7; unclear D gene. The V and J ends lost 0 bases and 2 bases respectively, with 3 bases between them. The CDR3 totals 12 residues. The germline V gene encodes CDR1 SGDLS and CDR2 YYNGEE. The CDR3 DNA is TGTGCCAGCAGCGTAGCGACCTACGAGCAGTACTTC. Its protein product is CASSVATYEQYF.

The rearrangement uses TRBV15 and TRBJ2-3, with D uncertain. CDR1 and CDR2 from the germline V gene are LNHNV and YYDKDF (reference sequence). This CDR3 is built from 11 residues. The germline V and J ends were trimmed by 6 bases and 4 bases, with 5 bases remaining between them. CDR3 DNA: TGTGCCACCAGTAGGGCAGATACGCAGTATTTT. Its protein is CATSRADTQYF.

The gene calls are TRBV7-9 and TRBJ1-5; D remains unclear. The V end was cut by 5 bases, the J end by 7 bases, with 18 bases between. The germline gives CDR1 SEHNR, CDR2 FQNEAQ (reference sequence). The CDR3 extends over 15 amino acids. The CDR3, as DNA: TGTGCCAGCAGCCCTCCGGGCGTTTCGGACCAGCCCCAGCATTTT. Its translation is CASSPPGVSDQPQHF.

The chain recombines TRBV5-4 with TRBJ2-3; D is perhaps TRBD2 (5 bases). This CDR3 is 16 amino acids long. Trimming took off 6 bases at V and 2 bases at J, with 19 bases between the two ends. CDR1 is SGHNT and CDR2 is YYREEE in the germline V gene (reference sequence). CDR3 loop: CASKTTRGEYTDTQYF. DNA of the CDR3: TGTGCCAGCAAAACAACCCGGGGAGAGTACACAGATACGCAGTATTTT. The full variable domain, in which reference TRBV5-4 and TRBJ2-3 provide the parts outside the CDR3, is ETGVTQSPTHLIKTRGQQVTLRCSSQSGHNTVSWYQQALGQGPQFIFQYYREEENGRGNFPPRFSGLQFPNYSSELNVNALELDDSALYLCASKTTRGEYTDTQYFGPGTRLTVL.

The chain links TRBV15 to TRBJ1-5, with 10 bases fitting TRBD1. This CDR3 has 17 residues. Trimming at V came to 1 base and at J to 9 bases, leaving 12 bases not matched to a gene. Germline-derived CDR1 and CDR2 are LNHNV and YYDKDF (reference sequence). The CDR3 bases are TGTGCCACCAGCAGAGGTACGGGACAGGGGTTGCCACGGCCCCAGCATTTT. Protein product: CATSRGTGQGLPRPQHF. The complete variable domain, with remaining parts taken from reference TRBV15 and TRBJ1-5, reads DAMVIQNPRYQVTQFGKPVTLSCSQTLNHNVMYWYQQKSSQAPKLLFHYYDKDFNNEADTPDNFQSRRPNTSFCFLDIRSPGLGDTAMYLCATSRGTGQGLPRPQHFGDGTRLSIL.

V is TRBV19 and J is TRBJ2-3; 10 positions match TRBD2. V shed 5 bases and J 6 bases; nucleotides not matched to a gene: 8. CDR1 is LNHDA and CDR2 is SQIVND in the germline V gene (reference sequence). This CDR3 has 15 residues. The CDR3 DNA reads as TGTGCCAGTAGTGTTTCTAGCGGGAGTTCCGATACGCAGTATTTT. Amino acids: CASSVSSGSSDTQYF.

This clone was seen a few times. The chain joins TRBV10-1 to TRBJ2-1, with D hard to call. Germline V lookup: CDR1 WNHNN, CDR2 SYGVQD (reference sequence). CDR3 length equals 12 residues. The V end was cut by 3 bases, the J end by 5 bases, with 5 bases between. Written as DNA, the CDR3 is TGCGCCAGCAGTGACCCCAACAATGAGCAGTTCTTC. This translates into CASSDPNNEQFF.

This chain links TRBV29-1 with TRBJ2-4, with TRBD1 identical over 7 bases. With 4 bases clipped from V and 9 bases from J, the junction kept 15 bases outside the gene matches. Germline CDR1 reads SQVTM; CDR2 reads ANQGSEA. The CDR3 is 15 residues long. CDR3 sequence: CSVVGQTNEATIQYF. In DNA form, the CDR3 reads TGCAGCGTTGTGGGACAGACAAATGAAGCGACCATTCAGTACTTC.

This clone was seen only once. The chain recombines TRBV2 with TRBJ1-4; D is ambiguous. The CDR3 is 14 amino acids. Germline V gene data show CDR1 as SNHLY and CDR2 as FYNNEI. V was clipped by 2 bases and J by 4 bases, with 8 bases between them. The chain's CDR3 is CASSEIGNNEKLFF. CDR3 in DNA: TGTGCCAGCAGTGAAATCGGGAATAATGAAAAACTGTTTTTT.

The CDR3 nucleotides read TGCAGTGCTAGAGTCCGCTACGAGCAGTACTTC. It is translated as CSARVRYEQYF. V gene TRBV20-1 combines with J gene TRBJ2-7, with unresolved D. CDR1 and CDR2 (germline): DFQATT, SNEGSKA (reference sequence). Trimming removed 1 base at V and 3 bases at J, with 4 bases between. The CDR3 consists of 11 residues.

The rearrangement joins TRBV7-9 to TRBJ2-7; the match to TRBD1 covers 7 bases. Per the germline V gene, CDR1 is SEHNR and CDR2 is FQNEAQ (reference sequence). V lost 3 bases to trimming and J lost 1 base; unmatched junction nucleotides: 3. The CDR3 runs 14 residues. This CDR3 is CASSFGDRSYEQYF. The CDR3 DNA follows: TGTGCCAGCAGCTTCGGGGACAGATCCTACGAGCAGTACTTC.

This clone is labeled as medium-sized. The chain has TRBV27 and TRBJ2-5, with a possible D match to TRBD2 (6 bases). The CDR3 spans 14 residues. CDR1 is MNHEY and CDR2 is SMNVEV in the germline V gene (reference sequence). The germline V and J ends were trimmed by 7 bases and 9 bases, with 21 bases remaining between them. The CDR3 coding sequence is TGTGCCAGCATGGTCGGGGGTTCACCGGGAGCCCAGTACTTC. It is translated as CASMVGGSPGAQYF.

The V call is TRBV2, the J call TRBJ1-1, with D uncertain. The V end was cut by 6 bases, the J end by 0 bases, with 8 bases between. Germline loops: CDR1 SNHLY, CDR2 FYNNEI. The CDR3 covers 13 residues. The CDR3, as DNA: TGTGCCAGCAGGCCGTGGATGAACACTGAAGCTTTCTTT. It specifies CASRPWMNTEAFF.

The CDR3 region has the DNA TGTGCCAGCAGTGCCGGACTAAGGATGTACGAGCAGTACTTC. This sequence encodes CASSAGLRMYEQYF. V and J are TRBV6-1 and TRBJ2-7, with a tentative D call TRBD2 (6 bases). V was shortened by 4 bases and J by 4 bases, with 14 bases between the two germline ends. Germline assignment: CDR1 MNHNS and CDR2 SASEGT. The CDR3 is 14 amino acids.

The CDR3 spells CASSQPSPPGGEQFF. CDR3 nucleotides: TGTGCCAGCAGCCAACCTAGCCCTCCGGGGGGTGAGCAGTTCTTC. This chain uses TRBV4-2 with TRBJ2-1; TRBD2 matches 7 bases. The junction had 10 bases not matched to a gene; V was cut back by 2 bases and J by 9 bases. This CDR3 spans 15 amino acids. Germline V CDR1 and CDR2: LGHNA, YNFKEQ.

The rearrangement links TRBV12-5 to TRBJ1-1; unclear D gene. The CDR3 is 12 amino acids. Germline CDR1 and CDR2: LGHNT and FRNRAP. V lost 1 base, J lost 8 bases, and 8 bases lay in between. CDR3: CASGLEFAEAFF. The CDR3 bases are TGTGCTAGTGGTTTGGAATTTGCGGAAGCTTTCTTT.

This chain connects TRBV12-5 to TRBJ2-5; D call uncertain. The CDR3 contains 16 residues. The V and J ends lost 4 bases and 4 bases respectively, with 19 bases between them. CDR1 and CDR2 from the germline V gene are LGHNT and FRNRAP. CDR3 amino acids: CASGSWVGRRRETQYF. The CDR3 coding sequence is TGTGCTAGTGGTTCCTGGGTAGGCAGGCGTCGAGAGACCCAGTACTTC.

V gene TRBV9 combines with J gene TRBJ1-6, with 8 bases fitting TRBD1. After removal of 4 bases from V and 10 bases from J, the junction contained 13 bases not matched to a gene. The CDR3 is 16 residues long. CDR1 and CDR2 from the germline V gene are SGDLS and YYNGEE. Here the CDR3 reads CASSPEDRVASSPLHF. The CDR3, as DNA: TGTGCCAGCAGCCCAGAGGACAGGGTAGCGTCGTCACCCCTCCACTTT.

This chain uses TRBV2 with TRBJ1-5, with TRBD1 as a possible D gene (6 bases). CDR3 length equals 15 residues. CDR1 is SNHLY and CDR2 is FYNNEI in the germline V gene. V lost 9 bases, J lost 6 bases, and 21 bases lay in between. The CDR3 nucleotides are TGTGCCAGTTCCGGCGTGGCAGGGGTGATTCAGCCCCAGCATTTT. Translated: CASSGVAGVIQPQHF. Together with reference TRBV2 and TRBJ1-5, the CDR3 gives the full variable domain: EPEVTQTPSHQVTQMGQEVILRCVPISNHLYFYWYRQILGQKVEFLVSFYNNEISEKSEIFDDQFSVERPDGSNFTLKIRSTKLEDSAMYFCASSGVAGVIQPQHFGDGTRLSIL.